The 11 T cell receptor beta chains in this list originate from one sample, sequenced in a study of B cell selection in AIRE deficiency. Conventional CD4 T cells were sorted as CD4+CD127+ cells. Profiling relied on immunoSEQ multiplex PCR, and the TCRdb table lists in-frame clones only, not all of them. The sample holds tens of thousands of clones; around 97% are singletons and the top ten take less than 0.25%. What was sequenced was conventional CD4+ T cells sorted from PBMCs. The origin of the receptors is a human donor with AIRE deficiency.

This sequence joins TRBV25-1 and TRBJ1-2, with 7 bases that match TRBD1. CDR3 length: 13 amino acids. Per germline, CDR1 MGHDK and CDR2 SYGVNS. Unmatched junction bases numbered 4, after V lost 4 bases and J lost 5 bases. As DNA, the CDR3 is TGTGCCAGCAGTGTTTTGACAGGGTATGGCTACACCTTC. Its translation: CASSVLTGYGYTF.

The rearrangement links TRBV28 to TRBJ1-5; D is unresolved. Germline assignment: CDR1 MDHEN and CDR2 SYDVKM. The CDR3 consists of 15 residues. The V and J ends lost 6 bases and 5 bases respectively, with 17 bases between them. The CDR3 is CASSLGFVVDQPQHF. CDR3 DNA: TGTGCCAGCAGCCTTGGTTTTGTCGTAGATCAGCCCCAGCATTTT. Using reference TRBV28 and TRBJ1-5 for the parts outside the CDR3, the full variable domain is DVKVTQSSRYLVKRTGEKVFLECVQDMDHENMFWYRQDPGLGLRLIYFSYDVKMKEKGDIPEGYSVSREKKERFSLILESASTNQTSMYLCASSLGFVVDQPQHFGDGTRLSIL.

CDR3 in DNA: TGTGCCAGCAGCGGCTCTCCCGGGGCTTGGATGGAGACCCAGTACTTC. Amino acid sequence: CASSGSPGAWMETQYF. The chain couples TRBV9 to TRBJ2-5, with D perhaps TRBD1 or TRBD2 (5 bases each). The CDR3 consists of 16 residues. With 3 bases removed from V and 5 bases from J, the gap between germline ends came to 20 bases. Germline CDR1 SGDLS, CDR2 YYNGEE.

The rearrangement uses TRBV6-5 and TRBJ2-2; 9 bases map to TRBD1. The germline gives CDR1 MNHEY, CDR2 SVGAGI. CDR3 length: 16 amino acids. The ends lost 0 bases at V and 4 bases at J; junction bases unmatched: 3. The CDR3 bases are TGTGCCAGCAGTTACTCCGGGACAGGGCCCACCGGGGAGCTGTTTTTT. Its translation: CASSYSGTGPTGELFF.

The chain is built from TRBV7-8 and TRBJ1-5; TRBD1 is a possible D gene (5 bases). The CDR3 is 18 residues long. The V end lost 2 bases, the J end lost 4 bases, and 21 bases lay between the germline ends. Germline-derived CDR1 and CDR2 are SGHVS and FQNEAQ. CDR3 DNA: TGTGCCAGCAGCTTAAATCCCTCCGGGACCGCAAAAAATCAGCCCCAGCATTTT. Translating it yields CASSLNPSGTAKNQPQHF.

V and J are TRBV10-2 and TRBJ2-7; D call uncertain. Germline CDR1 and CDR2: WSHSY and SAAADI. Trimming cost V 8 bases and J 3 bases, with 11 bases left between them. The CDR3 extends over 12 amino acids. CDR3 protein: CASGLGYYEQYF. Written as DNA, the CDR3 is TGCGCCAGCGGTCTGGGGTACTACGAGCAGTACTTC.

The chain links TRBV18 to TRBJ2-4; the D gene could be TRBD1 or TRBD2 (5 bases each). Germline V gene lookup returns CDR1 KGHSH and CDR2 LQKENI. CDR3 size: 19 residues. V lost 2 bases, J lost 0 bases, and 20 bases lay in between. The CDR3 loop reads CASSPSSPGTGIAKNIQYF. CDR3 coding DNA: TGTGCCAGCTCACCAAGCAGTCCCGGGACGGGTATAGCCAAAAACATTCAGTACTTC.

A word on this clone: The sample carries other DNA sequences with the same CDR3. The chain is built from TRBV7-9 and TRBJ1-1; D remains ambiguous. The CDR3 has 15 amino acids. V was trimmed by 3 bases and J by 0 bases, leaving 11 bases between them. Germline V lookup: CDR1 SEHNR, CDR2 FQNEAQ (reference sequence). The CDR3 here is CASSFRGWMNTEAFF. The DNA for the CDR3 is TGTGCCAGCAGCTTCCGGGGATGGATGAACACTGAAGCTTTCTTT.

The chain joins TRBV28 to TRBJ1-1; D is perhaps TRBD1 (5 bases). V lost 6 bases to trimming and J lost 0 bases, with 11 bases between them. CDR1 is MDHEN and CDR2 is SYDVKM in the germline V gene. This CDR3 spans 14 amino acids. Written as DNA, the CDR3 is TGTGCCAGCAGCCGAAGGGGTATGAACACTGAAGCTTTCTTT. Its translation: CASSRRGMNTEAFF.

This chain links TRBV4-2 with TRBJ1-3; maybe TRBD1 (6 bases). V was shortened by 2 bases and J by 4 bases, with 12 bases between the two germline ends. The CDR3 length is 15 residues. Germline V CDR1 and CDR2: LGHNA, YNFKEQ. The CDR3 here is CASSQPGAWGNTIYF. The CDR3 DNA is TGTGCCAGCAGCCAACCGGGGGCTTGGGGAAACACCATATATTTT.

This chain links TRBV6-6 with TRBJ2-5; D remains ambiguous. The CDR3 is 11 amino acids. The germline V gene has CDR1 MNHNY and CDR2 SVGAGI (reference sequence). Trimming removed 0 bases at V and 5 bases at J, with 1 base between. CDR3 amino acids: CASSYSETQYF. CDR3 DNA sequence: TGTGCCAGCAGTTACTCGGAGACCCAGTACTTC.